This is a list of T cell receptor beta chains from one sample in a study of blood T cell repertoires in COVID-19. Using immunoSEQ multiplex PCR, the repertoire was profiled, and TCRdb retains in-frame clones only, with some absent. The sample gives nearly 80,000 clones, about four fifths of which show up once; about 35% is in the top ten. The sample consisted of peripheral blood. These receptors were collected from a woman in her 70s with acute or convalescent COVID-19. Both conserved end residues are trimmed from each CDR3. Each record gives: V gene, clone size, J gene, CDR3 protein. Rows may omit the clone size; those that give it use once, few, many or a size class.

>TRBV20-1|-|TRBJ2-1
SASLIGGQAGGNNEQF
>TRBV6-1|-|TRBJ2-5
ASSELRDGETQY
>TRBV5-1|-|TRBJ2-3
ASSSGGTLDTQY
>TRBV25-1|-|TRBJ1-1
ASSELFDTEAF
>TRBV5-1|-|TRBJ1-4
ASSRRGGQDEKLF
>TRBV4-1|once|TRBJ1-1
ASSLRVAGNMNTEAF
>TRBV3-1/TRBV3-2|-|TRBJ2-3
ASSQNEGGTDTQY
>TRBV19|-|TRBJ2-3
ASSIRRYSTDTQY
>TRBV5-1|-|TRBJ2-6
ASSLASGANVLT
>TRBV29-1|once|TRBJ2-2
SVGRQGDTGELF
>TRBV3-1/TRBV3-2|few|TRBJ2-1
ASSQDGTSGRYNEQF
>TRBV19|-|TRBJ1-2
ASSGTANYGYT
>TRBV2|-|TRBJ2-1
ASSARLNSNNEQF
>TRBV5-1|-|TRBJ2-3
ASSLAGGRVDDTQY
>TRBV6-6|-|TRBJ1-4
ASSYSGGIEKLF
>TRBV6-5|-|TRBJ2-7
ASRREGTYEQY
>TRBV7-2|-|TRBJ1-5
ASSGDRGAAQH
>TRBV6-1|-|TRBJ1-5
ASSASRGDQPQH
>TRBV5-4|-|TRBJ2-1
ASSLPPQGARINEQF
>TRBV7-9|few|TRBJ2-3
ASTFSGNTDTQY